A selection of T cell receptor beta chains follows, all from one sample in a study of blood T cell repertoires in COVID-19. The protocol was immunoSEQ multiplex PCR, while the TCRdb copy is restricted to in-frame clones and leaves out a portion. Of about 90,000 clones in the sample, around 90% are singletons; the top ten hold more than 1.5%. The sample was peripheral blood. The receptors derive from a human donor with active COVID-19. The donor label of this sample is uncertain. CDR3s include the opening cysteine and the closing phenylalanine or tryptophan. D genes are given only for firm matches. For some rows the clone size is stated as once, few or many, or as a class when expanded; others skip it.

d_gene | j_gene | v_gene | abundance | CDR3nt | CDR3aa
. | TRBJ1-1 | TRBV5-1 | . | TGCGCCAGCAGCCTACAGGGGAACACTGAAGCTTTCTTT | CASSLQGNTEAFF
TRBD1 | TRBJ2-4 | TRBV6-6 | once | TGTGCCAGCAGTTACACAGGGGAAAACATTCAGTACTTC | CASSYTGENIQYF
TRBD1 | TRBJ2-7 | TRBV4-2 | . | TGTGCCAGCAGCCAAAAACCCCCGGGACAGGGAGATGACGAGCAGTACTTC | CASSQKPPGQGDDEQYF
. | TRBJ2-5 | TRBV10-2 | . | TGCGCCAGCAGTGAGTGGCTAGGTGGAGAGACCCAGTACTTC | CASSEWLGGETQYF
TRBD1 | TRBJ2-2 | TRBV7-6 | . | TGTGCCAGCAGCCCCACCACACAGGGGGGTGCCGGGGAGCTGTTTTTT | CASSPTTQGGAGELFF
. | TRBJ2-3 | TRBV11-3 | . | TGTGCCAGCAGCCCGTTAAGAGGCTCGGATACGCAGTATTTT | CASSPLRGSDTQYF
TRBD2 | TRBJ2-3 | TRBV3-1/TRBV3-2 | . | TGTGCCAGCAGCCAAGACCTAGCGGGGGGCACAGATACGCAGTATTTT | CASSQDLAGGTDTQYF
TRBD2 | TRBJ2-2 | TRBV11-1 | . | TGTGCCAGCAGCCTGGCGGGGGGGATCGTCACCGGGGAGCTGTTTTTT | CASSLAGGIVTGELFF
. | TRBJ2-1 | TRBV6-4 | once | TGTGCCAGCAGTGTCGGACAGTACAATTCCGAGCAGTTCTTC | CASSVGQYNSEQFF
TRBD1 | TRBJ2-7 | TRBV4-1 | . | TGCGCCAGCAGCCAAGCCAGGGGGCGAGGAACCTACGAGCAGTACTTC | CASSQARGRGTYEQYF
TRBD2 | TRBJ2-1 | TRBV10-3 | . | TGTGCCATCAGTGATAGGACTAGCGGCCTCAATGAGCAGTTCTTC | CAISDRTSGLNEQFF
TRBD1 | TRBJ1-2 | TRBV4-1 | . | TGCGCCAGCAGCCAAGAAGCGGACAGGGGCGGCTACACCTTC | CASSQEADRGGYTF
TRBD1 | TRBJ2-3 | TRBV29-1 | . | TGCAGCGGCCGCAGGGGGACGGGCTGGAGAGATACGCAGTATTTT | CSGRRGTGWRDTQYF
TRBD2 | TRBJ2-1 | TRBV6-2/TRBV6-3 | . | TGTGCCAGCAGTTACTCGAGAGCGGGGGGGCTCAATGAGCAGTTCTTC | CASSYSRAGGLNEQFF
. | TRBJ2-7 | TRBV3-1/TRBV3-2 | once | TGTGCCAGCAGCCAAGACAACTACGAGCAGTACTTC | CASSQDNYEQYF
TRBD1 | TRBJ1-1 | TRBV5-1 | . | TGCGCCAGCAGCGTCAGACAGGGTGGGGCTGAAGCTTTCTTT | CASSVRQGGAEAFF
. | TRBJ2-2 | TRBV11-3 | . | TGTGCCAGCAGCAAGTGGGGAGATGATAACACCGGGGAGCTGTTTTTT | CASSKWGDDNTGELFF
TRBD2 | TRBJ2-2 | TRBV7-8 | . | TGTGCCAGCACTAAATACTGGGGGGGTAACACCGGGGAGCTGTTTTTT | CASTKYWGGNTGELFF
TRBD2 | TRBJ2-5 | TRBV3-1/TRBV3-2 | . | TGTGCCAGCAGCCAAGAGATGGTGGGGGGGTTGGAGACCCAGTACTTC | CASSQEMVGGLETQYF
. | TRBJ1-6 | TRBV2 | . | TGTGCCAGCAGTGAAGCTCGGACCAGGGATTCACCCCTCCACTTT | CASSEARTRDSPLHF